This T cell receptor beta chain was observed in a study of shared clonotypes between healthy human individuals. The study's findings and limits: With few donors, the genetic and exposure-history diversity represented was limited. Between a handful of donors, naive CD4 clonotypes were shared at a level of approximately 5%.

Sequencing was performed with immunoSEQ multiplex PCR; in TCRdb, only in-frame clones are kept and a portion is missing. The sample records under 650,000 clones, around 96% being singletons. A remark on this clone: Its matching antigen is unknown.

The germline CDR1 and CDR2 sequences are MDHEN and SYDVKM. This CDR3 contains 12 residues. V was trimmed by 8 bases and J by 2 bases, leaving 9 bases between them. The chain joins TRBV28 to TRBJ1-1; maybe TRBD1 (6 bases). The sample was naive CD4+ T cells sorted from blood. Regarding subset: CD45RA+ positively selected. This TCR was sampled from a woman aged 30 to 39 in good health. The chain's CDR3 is CASARGNTEAFF. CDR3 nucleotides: TGTGCCAGCGCCAGGGGTAACACTGAAGCTTTCTTT.